Sequencing of this T cell receptor (beta chain) was carried out in a study of long-term antiretroviral therapy in people with HIV (dated by TCRdb to 2022 to 2024). In the study overall: The earliest samples were collected about a decade before the 2015 WHO recommendation for immediate ART, when ART was typically delayed until CD4 counts fell. A total of around 200 cryopreserved PBMC samples were contributed to the cohort by 30 adults with confirmed HIV infection, with samples collected serially over a mean of 6 years (range 1-12). This retrospective serial study examined whether starting ART and sustained HIV suppression were associated with changes in the composition and diversity of the TRB repertoire in peripheral blood. Of the 30 or so participants with HIV, eleven were female. No cross-contamination during QIAcube processing turned up in test extractions that ran a monoclonal T-cell line alongside 25 to 35 polyclonal samples.

The immunoSEQ hsTCRB v3.0 assay was used at survey level resolution for TRB variable region sequencing. The targeted TRB sequencing depth was about 35,000-55,000 T-cell genomes per sample. An Illumina MiSeq with a v3 150-cycle kit was used to sequence the pooled TRB libraries. From the authors' description of their analysis: Repertoire analysis ran in R within a reproducible Nextflow workflow covering QC, data transformation and analysis. LymphoSeq2, an R package for exploring AIRR-Seq data, was used to implement the custom analyses. A handful of samples yielding fewer than 5000 total TRB sequences were excluded, leaving 188 analyzed HIV repertoires. Of the approximately 190 retained HIV repertoires, 55 to 60 were collected before and 120 to 140 after ART initiation. Repertoires were downsampled to 5000 TRB nucleotide sequences, and summary statistics were averaged over 100 downsampling iterations. The analysis kept only TRB sequences whose CDR3 regions were at least seven amino acids long. Two measures captured diversity: a Shannon entropy-derived clonality score and the Gini coefficient. In repertoire networks, the top 5000 CDR3 amino acid sequences were linked whenever an edit distance of one separated two sequences. Antigen specificity groups and MHC restriction were predicted for TRB CDR3 amino acid sequences with GLIPH2. To flag known associations with CMV, EBV, HIV or tissue antigens, CDR3 amino acid sequences were compared against VDJdb and McPAS-TCR. Pre-ART, post-ART and control groups were compared with Wilcoxon signed-rank tests and Holm-Bonferroni correction. Drawn from immuneACCESS, this table holds only the in-frame rearrangements with V and J called that TCRdb kept. Clones are partly lost; checked studies trace under half to an unresolved V gene and leave the rest unexplained. V and J calls and clone size come straight from that table; D and trimming were deduced from the DNA. The sample yields about 22,000 clones; 80% to 90% were counted once. The top ten constitute less than 8.5% of the sample.

Turning to this clone: This receptor's antigen is unknown. Per-base qualities were not stored, and no clone one base away is much larger.

Findings and caveats that apply to the study as a whole: Expanded TRB clones identified before ART initiation dominated the repertoire at all time points, although this dominance fluctuated and declined in many PLHIV after ART. HIV repertoires had narrower CDR3 length ranges than controls, and the network structure suggested an antigen-experienced repertoire that shifted only slightly toward naive after ART. Samples dated from the mid-2000s to the late 2010s, and the ART regimens used may be less effective than current ones. Because pre-ART samples had limited cell numbers, profiling was done on unsorted PBMC rather than on sorted CD4+ and CD8+ T cells. A significant increase in TRB diversity was found to be associated with ART initiation, although TRB diversity was observed to remain significantly below that of transplant donor controls even after long-term ART. No data were available on ART adherence, viral resistance or therapy changes, limiting inferences about post-ART repertoire changes. Since PBMC availability was limited, sequencing covered only the TCR beta chain, with no alpha chain pairing.

Based on the germline V gene, the CDR1 and CDR2 sequences are LGHNA and YNFKEQ. From cysteine to phenylalanine, the CDR3 is 16 amino acids long. Only the CDR3 region is kept as DNA, spanning 48 bases read in frame from base 1. Trimming removed 0 bases from V and 8 bases from J, leaving 19 bases between the germline ends. Inclusion was restricted to participants for whom at least one PBMC sample before ART initiation and at least two post-ART samples were available. Treatment was received in the United States of America by all participants with HIV. Before DNA extraction, cryopreserved samples of about 0.9-11 million PBMC were thawed and then washed. At the time of the earliest PBMC sample, participants with HIV were aged between about 20 and 54 years. Per participant, PBMC samples came from 1-4 timepoints prior to ART initiation and 2-8 timepoints following ART initiation, for a median of 7 samples. For every participant, serial HIV viral load, CD4+ T-cell count, ART history and demographic data were obtained. A Qiagen kit on a QIAcube was used to extract genomic DNA from unsorted PBMC, with samples processed in batches of 12.

Sequenced here: unsorted PBMCs, sampled 1.8 years before starting antiretroviral therapy. The rearrangement combines TRBV4-2 with TRBJ1-2; possibly the D gene is TRBD1, per 6 matching bases. The clonotype was recovered from a woman aged 30 to 39 with HIV. This receptor has the CDR3 CASSQDQQGLFGGYTF. The DNA reads as follows: TGTGCCAGCAGCCAAGATCAACAGGGTTTGTTCGGGGGCTACACCTTC.